The present T cell receptor beta chain was sequenced within a study of T-cell reconstitution after alpha-beta-depleted transplantation in children. A few counts support this clonotype. The antigen is undetermined. Notes on the study in general: As was reported, about two months after transplant, alpha-beta T cells came from several hundred expanded graft clones. The study traced high day-60 TCRbeta diversity in some patients to surviving recipient T cells and thymic progenitors. Newly generated T cells supplied most T-cell counts and diversity one year post-transplant.

This CDR3 region has 15 residues. V was pared by 0 bases and J by 4 bases, with 6 bases of the junction left unmatched. Germline V gives CDR1 SGDLS, CDR2 YYNGEE. During its preparation, the TCRbeta library received unique molecular identifiers. A single record per CDR3 protein comes from TCRdb applying MiXCR to the PCR reads. Among approximately 500,000 distinct CDR3 sequences listed, roughly a tenth were seen once. The sample here was PBMCs, taken before TCRalphabeta/CD19-depleted stem cell transplant. The rearrangement joins TRBV9 to TRBJ2-7; TRBD2 aligns across 8 bases. The source is a child between 2 and 9 years old with inherited bone marrow failure, due to receive a stem cell transplant. The CDR3 DNA follows: TGTGCCAGCAGCGTAGTCGGGGGGGGCCTTTACGAGCAGTACTTC. Amino acids: CASSVVGGGLYEQYF.